Shown below are 20 T cell receptor beta chains from a single sample sequenced in a study of T cell responses to AZD1222 COVID-19 vaccine. This table comes from immunoSEQ multiplex PCR, and its TCRdb copy is limited to in-frame clones, with some not included. The sample has some 130,000 clones, approximately 90% seen once; the top ten hold 8% to 9.5%. The material sequenced was peripheral blood, taken on day 0 of AZD1222 vaccination. The source is an adult in good health.

The V gene is TRBV18, the J gene TRBJ1-5; D may be TRBD1 (5 bases). Germline V gene data show CDR1 as KGHSH and CDR2 as LQKENI. Trimming stripped 3 bases from V and 4 bases from J, with 13 bases between. CDR3 length: 15 amino acids. The CDR3 region has the DNA TGTGCCAGCTCACCGGGTTCAGGGAGGAATCAGCCCCAGCATTTT. Amino acid sequence: CASSPGSGRNQPQHF. The whole variable domain, remainder taken from reference TRBV18 and TRBJ1-5, is NAGVMQNPRHLVRRRGQEARLRCSPMKGHSHVYWYRQLPEEGLKFMVYLQKENIIDESGMPKERFSAEFPKEGPSILRIQQVVRGDSAAYFCASSPGSGRNQPQHFGDGTRLSIL.

The rearrangement joins TRBV9 to TRBJ2-2, with TRBD2 matching over 13 bases. CDR1 SGDLS and CDR2 YYNGEE come from the germline V gene. The trim removed 4 bases at V and 4 bases at J, leaving 1 base unmatched. The CDR3 has 15 amino acids. CDR3 residues: CASSTSGGGTGELFF. CDR3 coding DNA: TGTGCCAGCAGCACTAGCGGGGGGGGCACCGGGGAGCTGTTTTTT.

The V gene is TRBV5-4, the J gene TRBJ2-1, with 8 positions matching TRBD2. The germline V gene has CDR1 SGHNT and CDR2 YYREEE (reference sequence). The CDR3 runs 17 residues. V dropped 0 bases and J dropped 0; count of bases not matched to a gene: 5. The CDR3 DNA reads TGTGCCAGCAGCTTGGCCCGTGGGACTAGCTCCTACAATGAGCAGTTCTTC. This codes for CASSLARGTSSYNEQFF.

The chain has TRBV3-1 (or the pseudogene TRBV3-2) and TRBJ1-1; D is uncertain. From germline, CDR1 is LGHDT and CDR2 YNNKEL (reference sequence). CDR3 length: 14 amino acids. Trimming stripped 0 bases from V and 2 bases from J, with 7 bases between. CDR3 DNA sequence: TGTGCCAGCAGCCAAGAACGGATAAACACTGAAGCTTTCTTT. Translating it yields CASSQERINTEAFF.

The genes are TRBV3-1 (or the pseudogene TRBV3-2) and TRBJ1-1; D possibly corresponds to TRBD1 (6 bases). The CDR3 is 17 amino acids. The germline V gene has CDR1 LGHDT and CDR2 YNNKEL (reference sequence). The V and J ends lost 5 bases and 0 bases respectively, with 19 bases between them. CDR3 sequence reads: CASSDIGQGRVNTEAFF. DNA for the CDR3: TGTGCCAGCAGCGATATTGGGCAGGGGAGGGTGAACACTGAAGCTTTCTTT.

This clone was observed a few times. The rearrangement links TRBV11-3 to TRBJ1-1; the match to TRBD1 covers 7 bases. V was pared by 5 bases and J by 7 bases, with 7 bases of the junction left unmatched. From germline, CDR1 is SGHNT and CDR2 YENEEA. This CDR3 is built from 13 residues. This chain's CDR3 is CASSPGGRGEAFF. Here the CDR3 DNA reads TGTGCCAGCAGCCCAGGGGGGCGGGGTGAAGCTTTCTTT.

The chain uses TRBV19 and TRBJ1-5; 7 bases are a match to TRBD1. The germline V gene has CDR1 LNHDA and CDR2 SQIVND (reference sequence). The CDR3 totals 12 residues. The V and J ends lost 0 bases and 16 bases, in that order; junction bases with no gene match: 6. CDR3 amino acids: CASSIDRGAVHF. CDR3 nucleotides: TGTGCCAGTAGTATAGACAGGGGGGCAGTACATTTT.

Here the CDR3 DNA reads TGTGCCAGCGGACCGGGACTGGCTCGTCAAAAACTGTTTTTT. Translation: CASGPGLARQKLFF. This chain uses TRBV7-2 with TRBJ1-4, with D maybe TRBD1 (5 bases). CDR1 is SGHTA and CDR2 is FQGNSA in the germline V gene. Between the trimmed V and J ends, which lost 8 bases and 9 bases, there was a span of 19 bases. The CDR3 contains 14 residues. Full variable domain (rest looked up from reference TRBV7-2 and TRBJ1-4): GAGVSQSPSNKVTEKGKDVELRCDPISGHTALYWYRQSLGQGLEFLIYFQGNSAPDKSGLPSDRFSAERTGGSVSTLTIQRTQQEDSAVYLCASGPGLARQKLFFGSGTQLSVL.

This clone has just a few counts. The genes are TRBV27 and TRBJ1-2; no firm D call. The V end was cut by 6 bases, the J end by 0 bases, with 11 bases between. CDR1 is MNHEY and CDR2 is SMNVEV in the germline V gene (reference sequence). CDR3 size: 14 residues. CDR3 DNA: TGTGCCAGCAGCCGGCAGTGGTCTAACTATGGCTACACCTTC. Its protein is CASSRQWSNYGYTF.

The rearrangement joins TRBV4-2 to TRBJ2-1; no firm D call. Trimming shortened V by 6 bases and J by 9 bases, and 9 bases separated the two germline ends. Germline CDR1 LGHNA, CDR2 YNFKEQ. This CDR3 is 11 amino acids long. This CDR3 is CASRLTSEQFF. Written as DNA, the CDR3 is TGTGCCAGCAGACTAACCTCTGAGCAGTTCTTC.

The V and J genes are TRBV15 and TRBJ2-1; D is unresolved. Looked up from germline, CDR1 is LNHNV and CDR2 is YYDKDF (reference sequence). This CDR3 has 16 amino acids. Trimming removed 3 bases from V and 12 bases from J, with 24 bases in between. CDR3 residues: CATSRGKGSYNERQFF. CDR3 bases: TGTGCCACCAGCAGGGGCAAGGGATCTTACAATGAGCGGCAGTTCTTC.

The V call is TRBV6-2 or TRBV6-3, the J call TRBJ2-3, with D tentatively TRBD2 (6 bases). The CDR3 consists of 18 residues. Trimming cost V 2 bases and J 3 bases, with 21 bases left between them. Looked up from germline, CDR1 is MNHEY and CDR2 is SVGEGT. CDR3 DNA sequence: TGTGCCAGCAGTTACCTTCTCTCACGGGAGTCAAAGACAGATACGCAGTATTTT. Translated, it gives CASSYLLSRESKTDTQYF.

The chain carries TRBV11-2 and TRBJ1-1; the D gene is possibly TRBD1 (5 bases). The CDR3 runs 11 residues. Germline V gene data show CDR1 as SGHAT and CDR2 as FQNNGV. V lost 3 bases to trimming and J lost 11 bases, with 10 bases between them. CDR3 nucleotide sequence: TGTGCCAGCAGCTTTGAAGGGGTTGCTTTCTTT. It specifies CASSFEGVAFF.

V usage is TRBV4-1 and J usage is TRBJ1-5; no definite D call. Trimming removed 0 bases from V and 4 bases from J, with 10 bases in between. There are 15 residues in the CDR3. Germline CDR1 reads MGHRA; CDR2 reads YSYEKL. Here the CDR3 reads CASSQDGQPNQPQHF. CDR3 coding DNA: TGCGCCAGCAGCCAAGATGGGCAGCCAAATCAGCCCCAGCATTTT.

This chain joins TRBV20-1 and TRBJ1-1; D unclear. Looked up from germline, CDR1 is DFQATT and CDR2 is SNEGSKA (reference sequence). There are 10 residues in the CDR3. With 6 bases removed from V and 1 base from J, the gap between germline ends came to 3 bases. The CDR3 region is CSAKNTEAFF. In nucleotides, the CDR3 is TGCAGTGCAAAGAACACTGAAGCTTTCTTT.

This clone appeared a single time. The chain uses TRBV5-1 and TRBJ2-2; 9 positions match TRBD1. The CDR3 has 16 amino acids. Per germline, CDR1 SGHRS and CDR2 YFSETQ. Losses at the gene ends were 5 bases for V and 4 bases for J; bases not matched to a gene: 9. The DNA for the CDR3 is TGCGCCAGCAGAACAAACAGGGGGCAGAGCACCGGGGAGCTGTTTTTT. It yields the protein CASRTNRGQSTGELFF.

The rearrangement links TRBV14 to TRBJ2-6; the D gene is possibly TRBD2 (5 bases). This CDR3 is built from 16 residues. The germline V and J ends were trimmed by 3 bases and 0 bases, with 9 bases remaining between them. In germline, CDR1 is SGHDN, CDR2 FVKESK. CDR3 in DNA: TGTGCCAGCAGCCACGGACTGACCTCTGGGGCCAACGTCCTGACTTTC. This translates into CASSHGLTSGANVLTF.

V is TRBV2 and J is TRBJ2-1; unclear D gene. Germline V gene lookup returns CDR1 SNHLY and CDR2 FYNNEI. Trimming removed 2 bases from V and 2 bases from J, with 4 bases in between. The CDR3 sequence is 13 residues long. This CDR3 is CASSERTYNEQFF. The CDR3 nucleotides are TGTGCCAGCAGTGAAAGGACCTACAATGAGCAGTTCTTC.

The J gene is TRBJ1-4, the V gene TRBV18; a possible D gene is TRBD1 (5 bases). The CDR3 is 12 amino acids. The germline gives CDR1 KGHSH, CDR2 LQKENI. V was clipped by 5 bases and J by 8 bases, with 9 bases between them. The CDR3 coding sequence is TGTGCCAGCTCATGGGGCACAGAAAAACTGTTTTTT. Protein sequence: CASSWGTEKLFF.

The DNA for the CDR3 is TGTGCCAGCAGCTCCGGACAGGGCTCTGGAAACACCATATATTTT. This encodes CASSSGQGSGNTIYF. The V call is TRBV13, the J call TRBJ1-3; TRBD1 matches 8 bases. The germline V gene encodes CDR1 PRHDT and CDR2 FYEKMQ (reference sequence). CDR3 length equals 15 residues. The V segment lost 4 bases and the J segment 0 bases; nucleotides outside the gene matches: 2.